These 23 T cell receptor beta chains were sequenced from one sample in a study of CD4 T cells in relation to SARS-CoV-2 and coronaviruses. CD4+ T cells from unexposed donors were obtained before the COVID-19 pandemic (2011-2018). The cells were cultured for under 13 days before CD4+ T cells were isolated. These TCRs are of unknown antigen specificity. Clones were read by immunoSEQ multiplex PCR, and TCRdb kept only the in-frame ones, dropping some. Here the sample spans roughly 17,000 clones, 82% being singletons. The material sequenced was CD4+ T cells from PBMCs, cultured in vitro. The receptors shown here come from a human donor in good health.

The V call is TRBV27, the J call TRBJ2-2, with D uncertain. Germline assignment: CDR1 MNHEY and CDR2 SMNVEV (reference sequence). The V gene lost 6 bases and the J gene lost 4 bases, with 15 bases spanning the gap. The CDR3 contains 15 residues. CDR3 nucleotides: TGTGCCAGCAGCGAGTACCGACCTCTCACCGGGGAGCTGTTTTTT. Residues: CASSEYRPLTGELFF.

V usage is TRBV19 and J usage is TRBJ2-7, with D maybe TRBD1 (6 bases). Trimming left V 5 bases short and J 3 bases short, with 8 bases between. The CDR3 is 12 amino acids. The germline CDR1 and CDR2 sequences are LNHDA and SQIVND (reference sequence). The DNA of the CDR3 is TGTGCCAGTAGTCAGGACAGCTACGAGCAGTACTTC. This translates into CASSQDSYEQYF.

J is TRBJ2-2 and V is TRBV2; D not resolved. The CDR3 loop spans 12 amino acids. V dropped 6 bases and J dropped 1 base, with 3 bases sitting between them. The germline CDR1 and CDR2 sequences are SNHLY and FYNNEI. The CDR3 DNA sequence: TGTGCCAGCAGGGAGAACACCGGGGAGCTGTTTTTT. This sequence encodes CASRENTGELFF.

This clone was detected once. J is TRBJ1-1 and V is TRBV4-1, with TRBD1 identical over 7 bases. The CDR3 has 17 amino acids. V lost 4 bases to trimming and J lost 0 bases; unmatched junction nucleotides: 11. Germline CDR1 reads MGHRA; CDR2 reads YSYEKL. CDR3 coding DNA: TGCGCCAGCAGCCGGACCGACTGGGACAGAGTGAACACTGAAGCTTTCTTT. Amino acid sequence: CASSRTDWDRVNTEAFF.

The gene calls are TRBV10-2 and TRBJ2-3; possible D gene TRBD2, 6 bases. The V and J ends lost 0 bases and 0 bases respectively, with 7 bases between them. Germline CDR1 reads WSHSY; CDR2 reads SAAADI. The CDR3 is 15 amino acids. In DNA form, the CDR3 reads TGCGCCAGCAGTGAGTCGGGGACTAGCACAGATACGCAGTATTTT. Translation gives CASSESGTSTDTQYF.

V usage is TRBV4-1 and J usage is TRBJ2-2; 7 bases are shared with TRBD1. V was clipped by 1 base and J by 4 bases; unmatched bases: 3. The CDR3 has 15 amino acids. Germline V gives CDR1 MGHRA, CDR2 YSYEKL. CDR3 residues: CASSQAGQSTGELFF. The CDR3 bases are TGCGCCAGCAGCCAAGCGGGACAGTCCACCGGGGAGCTGTTTTTT.

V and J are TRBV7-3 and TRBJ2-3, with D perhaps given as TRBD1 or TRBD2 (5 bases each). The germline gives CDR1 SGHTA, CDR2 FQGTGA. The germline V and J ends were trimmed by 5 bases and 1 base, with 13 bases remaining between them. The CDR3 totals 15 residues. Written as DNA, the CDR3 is TGTGCCAGCAGCCCGGGACGGCGAGGCACAGATACGCAGTATTTT. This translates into CASSPGRRGTDTQYF. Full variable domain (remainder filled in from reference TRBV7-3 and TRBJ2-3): GAGVSQTPSNKVTEKGKYVELRCDPISGHTALYWYRQSLGQGPEFLIYFQGTGAADDSGLPNDRFFAVRPEGSVSTLKIQRTERGDSAVYLCASSPGRRGTDTQYFGPGTRLTVL.

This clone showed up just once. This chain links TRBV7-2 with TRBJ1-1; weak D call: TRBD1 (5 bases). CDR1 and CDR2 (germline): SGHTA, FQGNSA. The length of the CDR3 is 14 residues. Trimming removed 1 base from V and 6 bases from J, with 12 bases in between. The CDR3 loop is CASSLDQGWAEAFF. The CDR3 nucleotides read TGTGCCAGCAGCTTAGATCAGGGTTGGGCTGAAGCTTTCTTT.

In DNA, the CDR3 is TGTGCCAGCAGGGGCGGGAGTGGTACCGGGGAGCTGTTTTTT. It codes for CASRGGSGTGELFF. V is TRBV2 and J is TRBJ2-2, with 7 positions matching TRBD2. V dropped 6 bases and J dropped 5; count of bases not matched to a gene: 6. Germline V gene sequence: CDR1 SNHLY, CDR2 FYNNEI. The CDR3 is 14 amino acids.

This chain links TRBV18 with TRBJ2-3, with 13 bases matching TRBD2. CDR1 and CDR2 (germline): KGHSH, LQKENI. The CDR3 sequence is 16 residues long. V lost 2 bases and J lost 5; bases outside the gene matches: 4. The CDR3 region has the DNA TGTGCCAGCTCACCAGGACTAGCGGGAGATGGAGATACGCAGTATTTT. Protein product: CASSPGLAGDGDTQYF.

The CDR3 reads CASSPEWTSGRAGNEQFF. CDR3 coding DNA: TGTGCCAGCAGCCCGGAATGGACTAGCGGGAGGGCCGGAAATGAGCAGTTCTTC. The rearrangement links TRBV5-8 to TRBJ2-1; 15 nucleotides agree with TRBD2. The V gene's germline CDR1 is SGHTS and CDR2 YDEGEE. V shed 4 bases and J 7 bases; nucleotides not matched to a gene: 12. The CDR3 sequence is 18 residues long.

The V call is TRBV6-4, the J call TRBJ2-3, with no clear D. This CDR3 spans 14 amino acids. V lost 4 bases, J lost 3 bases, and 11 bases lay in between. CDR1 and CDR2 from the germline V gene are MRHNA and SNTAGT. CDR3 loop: CASSVTAATDTQYF. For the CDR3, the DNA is TGTGCCAGCAGTGTAACTGCCGCGACAGATACGCAGTATTTT.

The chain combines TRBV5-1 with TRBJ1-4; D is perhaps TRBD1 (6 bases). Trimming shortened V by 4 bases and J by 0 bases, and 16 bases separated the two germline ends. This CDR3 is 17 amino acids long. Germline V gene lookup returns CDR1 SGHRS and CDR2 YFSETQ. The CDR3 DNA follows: TGCGCCAGCAGCGGAGGAATTAGGACAGCAACTAATGAAAAACTGTTTTTT. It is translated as CASSGGIRTATNEKLFF.

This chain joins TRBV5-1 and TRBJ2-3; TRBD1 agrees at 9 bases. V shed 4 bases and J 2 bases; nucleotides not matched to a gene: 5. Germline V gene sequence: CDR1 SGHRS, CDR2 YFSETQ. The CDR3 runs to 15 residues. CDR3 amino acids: CASSKGQGYTDTQYF. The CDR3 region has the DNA TGCGCCAGCAGCAAGGGACAGGGATACACAGATACGCAGTATTTT.

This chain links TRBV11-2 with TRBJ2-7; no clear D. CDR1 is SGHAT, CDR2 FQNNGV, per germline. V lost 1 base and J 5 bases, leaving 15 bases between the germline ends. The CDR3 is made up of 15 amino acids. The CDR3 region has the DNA TGTGCCAGCAGCTTAGTGCGATCCTCGACCAACGAGCAGTACTTC. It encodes CASSLVRSSTNEQYF.

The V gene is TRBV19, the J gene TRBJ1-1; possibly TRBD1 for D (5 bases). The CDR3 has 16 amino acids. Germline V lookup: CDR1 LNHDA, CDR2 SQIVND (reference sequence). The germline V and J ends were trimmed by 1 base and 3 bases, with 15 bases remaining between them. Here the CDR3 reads CASSIVGQGRHTEAFF. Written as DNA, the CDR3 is TGTGCCAGTAGTATAGTTGGGCAGGGACGGCACACTGAAGCTTTCTTT.

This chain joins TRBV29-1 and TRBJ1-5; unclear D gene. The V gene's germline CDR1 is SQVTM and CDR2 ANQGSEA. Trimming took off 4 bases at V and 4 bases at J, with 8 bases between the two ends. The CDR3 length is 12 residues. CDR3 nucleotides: TGCAGCGTTGGGCACAAAAATCAGCCCCAGCATTTT. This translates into CSVGHKNQPQHF.

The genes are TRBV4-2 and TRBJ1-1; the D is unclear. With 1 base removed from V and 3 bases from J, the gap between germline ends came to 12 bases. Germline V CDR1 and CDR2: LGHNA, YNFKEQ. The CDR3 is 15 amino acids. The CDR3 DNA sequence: TGTGCCAGCAGCCAAGCCGGGAGGACGGACACTGAAGCTTTCTTT. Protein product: CASSQAGRTDTEAFF.

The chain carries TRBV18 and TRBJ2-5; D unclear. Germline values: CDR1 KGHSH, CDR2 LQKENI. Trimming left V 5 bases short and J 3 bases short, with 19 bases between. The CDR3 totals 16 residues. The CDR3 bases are TGTGCCAGCTCATCCCGGGCCCTACGCCAGGAAGAGACCCAGTACTTC. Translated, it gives CASSSRALRQEETQYF.

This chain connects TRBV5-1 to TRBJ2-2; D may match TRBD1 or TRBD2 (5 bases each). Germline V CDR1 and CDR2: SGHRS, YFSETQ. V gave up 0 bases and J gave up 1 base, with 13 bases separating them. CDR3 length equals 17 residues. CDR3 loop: CASSLAGAVRNTGELFF. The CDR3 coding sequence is TGCGCCAGCAGCTTGGCCGGGGCGGTACGGAACACCGGGGAGCTGTTTTTT.

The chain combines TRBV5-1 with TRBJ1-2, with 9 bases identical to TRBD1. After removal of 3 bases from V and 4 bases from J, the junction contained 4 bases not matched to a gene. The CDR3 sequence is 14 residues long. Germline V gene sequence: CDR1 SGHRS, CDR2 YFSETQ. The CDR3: CASSSTGGSYGYTF. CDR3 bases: TGCGCCAGCAGCTCCACAGGGGGCTCCTATGGCTACACCTTC. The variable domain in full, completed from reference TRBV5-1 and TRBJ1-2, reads KAGVTQTPRYLIKTRGQQVTLSCSPISGHRSVSWYQQTPGQGLQFLFEYFSETQRNKGNFPGRFSGRQFSNSRSEMNVSTLELGDSALYLCASSSTGGSYGYTFGSGTRLTVV.

CDR3 residues: CASSLGTATNYGYTF. The CDR3 coding sequence is TGTGCCAGCAGCCTAGGGACAGCGACTAACTATGGCTACACCTTC. V gene TRBV7-9 combines with J gene TRBJ1-2; 7 nucleotides agree with TRBD1. V lost 5 bases and J lost 0; bases outside the gene matches: 6. Germline-derived CDR1 and CDR2 are SEHNR and FQNEAQ (reference sequence). The CDR3 is 15 amino acids.

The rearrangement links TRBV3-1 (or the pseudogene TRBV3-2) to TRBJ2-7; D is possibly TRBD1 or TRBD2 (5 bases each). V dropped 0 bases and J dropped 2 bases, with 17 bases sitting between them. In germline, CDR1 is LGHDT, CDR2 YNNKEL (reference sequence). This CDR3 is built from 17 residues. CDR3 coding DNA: TGTGCCAGCAGCCAAGAAGGGTTGGGCAGGGACGCCTACGAGCAGTACTTC. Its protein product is CASSQEGLGRDAYEQYF.